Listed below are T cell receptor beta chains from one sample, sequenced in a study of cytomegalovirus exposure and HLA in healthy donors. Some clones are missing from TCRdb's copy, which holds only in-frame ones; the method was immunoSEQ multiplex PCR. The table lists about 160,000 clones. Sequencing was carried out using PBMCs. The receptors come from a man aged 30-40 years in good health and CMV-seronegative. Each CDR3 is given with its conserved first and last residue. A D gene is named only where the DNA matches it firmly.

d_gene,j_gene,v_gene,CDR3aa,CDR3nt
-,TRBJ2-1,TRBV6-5,CASSYSRFHFNEQFF,TGTGCCAGCAGTTACTCGAGATTTCATTTCAATGAGCAGTTCTTC
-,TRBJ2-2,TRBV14,CASSQDAPWATGELFF,TGTGCCAGCAGCCAAGATGCGCCGTGGGCCACCGGGGAGCTGTTTTTT
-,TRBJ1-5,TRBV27,CASSFLNQPQHF,TGTGCCAGCAGTTTTCTGAATCAGCCCCAGCATTTT
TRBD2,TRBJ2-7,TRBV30,CAWSFAGGYEQYF,TGTGCCTGGAGTTTTGCGGGAGGTTACGAGCAGTACTTC
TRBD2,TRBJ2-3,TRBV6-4,CASSLRTSGQDTQYF,TGTGCCAGCAGTTTAAGGACTAGCGGGCAAGATACGCAGTATTTT
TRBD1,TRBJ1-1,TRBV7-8,CASSSQGRTEAFF,TGTGCCAGCAGCTCACAGGGGAGGACTGAAGCTTTCTTT
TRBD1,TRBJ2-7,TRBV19,CASSIWGSDRGIDEQYF,TGTGCCAGTAGTATCTGGGGTAGTGACAGGGGAATCGACGAGCAGTACTTC
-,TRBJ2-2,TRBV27,CASKAGTNTGELFF,TGTGCCAGCAAGGCCGGGACGAACACCGGGGAGCTGTTTTTT
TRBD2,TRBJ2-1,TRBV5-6,CASSLSGSGNNEQFF,TGTGCCAGCAGCTTGTCGGGTAGCGGGAACAATGAGCAGTTCTTC
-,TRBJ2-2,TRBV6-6,CASSATRNTGELFF,TGTGCCAGCAGTGCGACTCGGAACACCGGGGAGCTGTTTTTT
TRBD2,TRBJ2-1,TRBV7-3,CASSSLGGGEQFF,TGTGCCAGCAGCTCATTAGGCGGGGGTGAGCAGTTCTTC
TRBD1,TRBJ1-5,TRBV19,CASSRHGTAGFPPQHF,TGTGCCAGTAGTAGGCACGGGACAGCCGGCTTTCCGCCCCAGCATTTT
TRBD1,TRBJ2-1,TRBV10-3,CAITRTGVLGEQFF,TGTGCCATCACGAGGACAGGGGTTCTGGGGGAGCAGTTCTTC
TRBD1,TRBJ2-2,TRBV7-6,CASSLSTGGAGELFF,TGTGCCAGCAGCTTATCGACAGGGGGGGCCGGGGAGCTGTTTTTT
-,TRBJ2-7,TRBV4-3,CASSQHIGVSYEQYF,TGCGCCAGCAGCCAGCACATAGGGGTTTCCTACGAGCAGTACTTC
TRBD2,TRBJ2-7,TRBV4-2,CASSPPKREGRDEQYF,TGTGCCAGCAGCCCCCCTAAGAGGGAGGGTAGGGACGAGCAGTACTTC
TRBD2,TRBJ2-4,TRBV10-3,CAISESVAGEGNIQYF,TGTGCCATCAGTGAGTCGGTAGCGGGAGAGGGAAACATTCAGTACTTC
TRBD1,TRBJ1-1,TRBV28,CASSLGTVNTEAFF,TGTGCCAGCAGTTTAGGGACAGTGAACACTGAAGCTTTCTTT
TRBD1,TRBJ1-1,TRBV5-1,CASSLGTVNTEAFF,TGCGCCAGCAGCCTCGGGACAGTGAACACTGAAGCTTTCTTT
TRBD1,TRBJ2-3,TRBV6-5,CASSSQGALTDTQYF,TGTGCCAGCAGTTCTCAGGGGGCCTTAACAGATACGCAGTATTTT
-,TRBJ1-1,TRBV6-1,CASSYQGYTEAFF,TGTGCCAGCAGTTATCAGGGGTATACTGAAGCTTTCTTT
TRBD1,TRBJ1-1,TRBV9,CASSPGQKNTEAFF,TGTGCCAGCAGCCCGGGACAGAAGAACACTGAAGCTTTCTTT
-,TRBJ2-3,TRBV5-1,CASSQQYGKADTQYF,TGCGCCAGCAGTCAACAGTACGGGAAGGCAGATACGCAGTATTTT
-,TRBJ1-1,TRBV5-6,CASSLRETTEAFF,TGTGCCAGCAGTCTACGGGAGACCACTGAAGCTTTCTTT
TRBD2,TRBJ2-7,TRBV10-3,CAISGLAGFSYEQYF,TGTGCCATCAGCGGACTAGCGGGATTCTCCTACGAGCAGTACTTC
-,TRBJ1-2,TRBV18,CASSQQGSDYGYTF,TGTGCCAGCTCACAACAGGGCTCAGACTATGGCTACACCTTC
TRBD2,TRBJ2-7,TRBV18,CASSPGTTYEQYF,TGTGCCAGCTCACCAGGGACTACCTACGAGCAGTACTTC
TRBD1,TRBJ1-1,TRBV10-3,CAISEPDRGRTEAFF,TGTGCCATCAGTGAGCCGGACAGGGGGCGGACTGAAGCTTTCTTT
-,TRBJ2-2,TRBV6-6,CASSFSYSGELFF,TGTGCCAGCAGTTTCTCATATTCCGGGGAGCTGTTTTTT
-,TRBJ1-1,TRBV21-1,CASSKKDTDVLNTEAFF,TGTGCCAGCAGCAAGAAGGACACAGACGTCTTGAACACTGAAGCTTTCTTT
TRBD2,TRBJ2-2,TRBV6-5,CASSYSGRATGELFF,TGTGCCAGCAGTTATAGCGGGAGGGCCACCGGGGAGCTGTTTTTT
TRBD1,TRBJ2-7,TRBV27,CASSLSGTGAYEQYF,TGTGCCAGCAGTTTGTCCGGGACAGGAGCCTACGAGCAGTACTTC
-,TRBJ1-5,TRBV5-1,CASSLGGLGAGINQPQHF,TGCGCCAGCAGCTTAGGTGGGTTAGGGGCAGGGATCAATCAGCCCCAGCATTTT
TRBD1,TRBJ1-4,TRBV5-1,CASSGGTARDEKLFF,TGCGCCAGCAGCGGGGGGACAGCGAGGGATGAAAAACTGTTTTTT
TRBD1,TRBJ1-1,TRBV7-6,CASSKQGDTEAFF,TGTGCCAGCTCCAAACAGGGGGACACTGAAGCTTTCTTT
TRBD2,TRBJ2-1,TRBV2,CASSEWTSGNPEQFF,TGTGCCAGCAGTGAATGGACTAGCGGGAACCCTGAGCAGTTCTTC
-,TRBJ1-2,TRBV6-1,CAIFGAGRDGYTF,TGTGCCATATTCGGGGCGGGGAGGGATGGCTACACCTTC
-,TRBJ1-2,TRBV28,CASSSLWGYTF,TGTGCCAGCAGTTCGCTATGGGGCTACACCTTC
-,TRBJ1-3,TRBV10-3,CAINERASGNTIYF,TGTGCCATCAACGAGAGGGCCTCTGGAAACACCATATATTTT